Sequencing of this TCR beta chain was carried out in a study of human T cells and chemical hapten exposure. Study observations and caveats: Counts of TCRs above 1 in 1000 frequency stayed unchanged with DPC sensitization.

This clonotype occurred a few times. The antigen remains undetermined. Blood, whole and unfractionated, served as the source for total RNA extraction. Library construction involved attaching unique molecular identifiers to individual cDNA molecules, which allowed quantitative, reproducible TCR counting. Per the study methods: Counts of TCRs in each sample centred on a median of about 99,000 and extended from approximately 25,000 to 650,000. TCRdb redid the calling of the 5' RACE reads with MiXCR, one entry per CDR3 protein. None of the V and J calls come from the authors' own analysis; TCRdb made them. The sample shows fewer than 150,000 distinct CDR3 sequences, approximately 20% of them seen only once. The TCR sequence derives from a human donor in good health.

CDR3 sequence: CSVVGRGNEKLFF. DNA of the CDR3: TGCAGCGTTGTCGGCCGGGGGAATGAAAAACTGTTTTTT. The rearrangement uses TRBV29-1 and TRBJ1-4; D possibly corresponds to TRBD1 (5 bases). There are 13 residues in the CDR3. Germline assignment: CDR1 SQVTM and CDR2 ANQGSEA. The germline V and J ends were trimmed by 4 bases and 5 bases, with 11 bases remaining between them.